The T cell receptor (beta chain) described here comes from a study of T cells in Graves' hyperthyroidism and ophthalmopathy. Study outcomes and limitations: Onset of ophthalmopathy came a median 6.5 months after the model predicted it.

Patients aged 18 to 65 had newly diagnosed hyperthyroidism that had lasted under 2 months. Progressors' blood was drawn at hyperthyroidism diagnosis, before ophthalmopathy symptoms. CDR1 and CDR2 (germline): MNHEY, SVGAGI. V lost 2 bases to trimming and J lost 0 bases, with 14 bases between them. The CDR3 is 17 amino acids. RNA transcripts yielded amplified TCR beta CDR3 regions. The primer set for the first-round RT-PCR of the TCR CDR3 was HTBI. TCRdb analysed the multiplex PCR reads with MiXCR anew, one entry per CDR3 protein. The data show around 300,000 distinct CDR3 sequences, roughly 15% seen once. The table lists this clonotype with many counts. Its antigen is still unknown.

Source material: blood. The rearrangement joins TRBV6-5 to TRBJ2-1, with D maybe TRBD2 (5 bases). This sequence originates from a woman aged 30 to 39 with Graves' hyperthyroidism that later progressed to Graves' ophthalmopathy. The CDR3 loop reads CASSYREGVSSYNEQFF. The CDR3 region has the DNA TGTGCCAGCAGTTACCGAGAGGGAGTCAGCTCCTACAATGAGCAGTTCTTC.